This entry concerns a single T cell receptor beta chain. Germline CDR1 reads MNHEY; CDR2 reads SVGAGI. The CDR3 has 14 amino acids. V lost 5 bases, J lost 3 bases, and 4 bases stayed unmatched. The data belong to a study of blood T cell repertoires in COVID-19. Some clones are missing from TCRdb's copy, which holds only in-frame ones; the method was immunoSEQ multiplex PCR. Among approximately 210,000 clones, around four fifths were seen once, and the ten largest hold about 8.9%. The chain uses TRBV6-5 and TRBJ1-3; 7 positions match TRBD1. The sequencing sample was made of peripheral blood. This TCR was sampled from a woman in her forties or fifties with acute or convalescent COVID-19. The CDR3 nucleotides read TGTGCCAGCAGTCCAACAGGGGATGGAAACACCATATATTTT. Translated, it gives CASSPTGDGNTIYF.